This TCR beta chain emerged from a study of early T cells in non-severe SARS-CoV-2 infection. General observations from the study: VDJdb matches were skewed toward anti-spike CD8 T cell responses.

Separate cDNA molecules each had unique molecular identifiers attached to them. TCRdb re-called the 5' RACE reads through MiXCR, storing one row per CDR3 protein. The sample shows about 40,000 distinct CDR3 sequences, approximately 6.3% of them seen only once. V lost 4 bases and J 0 bases, leaving 6 bases between the germline ends. CDR3 size: 12 residues. Germline lookup yields CDR1 DFQATT and CDR2 SNEGSKA (reference sequence). Of note for this clonotype: The antigen remains unidentified.

V and J are TRBV20-1 and TRBJ1-1; the D is unclear. Specimen: whole blood, collected at baseline. The receptor was isolated from an adult who was a healthcare worker with PCR-confirmed SARS-CoV-2 infection or an uninfected control (not recorded which). Here the CDR3 reads CSAIGLNTEAFF. CDR3 in DNA: TGCAGTGCTATAGGCCTGAACACTGAAGCTTTCTTT.